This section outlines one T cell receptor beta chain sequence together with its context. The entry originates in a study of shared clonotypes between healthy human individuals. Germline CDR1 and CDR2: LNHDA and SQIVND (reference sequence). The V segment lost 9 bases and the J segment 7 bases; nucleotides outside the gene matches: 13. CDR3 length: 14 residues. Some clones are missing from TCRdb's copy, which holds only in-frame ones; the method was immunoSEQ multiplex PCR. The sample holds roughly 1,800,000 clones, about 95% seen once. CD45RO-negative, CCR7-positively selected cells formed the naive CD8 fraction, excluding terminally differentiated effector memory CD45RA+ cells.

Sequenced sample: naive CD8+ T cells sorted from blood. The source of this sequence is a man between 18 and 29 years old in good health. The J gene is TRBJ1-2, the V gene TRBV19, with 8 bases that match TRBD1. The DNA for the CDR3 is TGTGCCAGCGACTACTTCGACAGGGGCAGTGGCTACACCTTC. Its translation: CASDYFDRGSGYTF.